In this sample, the clone carrying this TCR beta chain turned up once. Its antigen is currently unknown. This sample was taken from a study of T cells after yellow fever vaccination. Looking at the study overall: Libraries from low-cell-number fractions were prepared with the SMART-Seq v4 Ultra Low Input RNA kit. Findings and limits, study-wide: Compared with primary, the secondary response was weaker and peaked at day 5, not 15.

For TCR, cDNA came from 5'RACE template switching, which added a universal primer site and UMIs. TCRdb reanalysed the 5' RACE reads using MiXCR and keeps one entry per CDR3 protein. The table includes some 560,000 distinct CDR3 sequences, about a sixth detected once. With 6 bases clipped from V and 1 base from J, the junction kept 13 bases outside the gene matches. There are 19 residues in the CDR3. CDR1 is SGHVS and CDR2 is FQNEAQ in the germline V gene. The rearrangement joins TRBV7-8 to TRBJ2-6; 9 nucleotides agree with TRBD1. The source of this sequence is a young man who received the YFV17D yellow fever vaccine. The sample here was PBMCs, taken around 5 days after the first yellow fever vaccination. The CDR3 sequence is CASSFTGGERLSGANVLTF. For the CDR3, the DNA is TGTGCCAGCAGTTTTACAGGGGGCGAGCGACTTTCTGGGGCCAACGTCCTGACTTTC.